This TCR beta chain comes out of a study of blood T cell repertoires in COVID-19. The table came from immunoSEQ multiplex PCR; TCRdb's copy has only in-frame clones and leaves some out. The table shows about 150,000 clones, with 70% to 90% occurring only once. Sequencing was carried out using peripheral blood. The origin of this receptor is a human donor in a cohort sampled during active COVID-19.

CDR3 protein: CASSLSDREFEQYF. The DNA of the CDR3 is TGTGCCAGCAGCTTGAGCGACAGGGAGTTCGAGCAGTACTTC. The chain employs TRBV5-6 and TRBJ2-7; 7 positions match TRBD1. The length of the CDR3 is 14 residues. Losses at the gene ends were 1 base for V and 6 bases for J; bases not matched to a gene: 7. The germline CDR1 and CDR2 sequences are SGHDT and YYEEEE.